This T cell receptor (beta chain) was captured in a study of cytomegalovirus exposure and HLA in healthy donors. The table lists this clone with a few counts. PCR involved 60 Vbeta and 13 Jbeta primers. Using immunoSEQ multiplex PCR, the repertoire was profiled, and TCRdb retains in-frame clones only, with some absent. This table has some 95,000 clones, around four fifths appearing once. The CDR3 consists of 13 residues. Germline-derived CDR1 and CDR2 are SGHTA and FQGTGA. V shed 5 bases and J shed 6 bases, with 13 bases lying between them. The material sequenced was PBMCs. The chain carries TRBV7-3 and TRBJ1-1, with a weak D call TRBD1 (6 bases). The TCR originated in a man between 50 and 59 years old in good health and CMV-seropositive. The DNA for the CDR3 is TGTGCCAGCAGCCCGACAGGCAGATCTGAAGCTTTCTTT. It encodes CASSPTGRSEAFF.